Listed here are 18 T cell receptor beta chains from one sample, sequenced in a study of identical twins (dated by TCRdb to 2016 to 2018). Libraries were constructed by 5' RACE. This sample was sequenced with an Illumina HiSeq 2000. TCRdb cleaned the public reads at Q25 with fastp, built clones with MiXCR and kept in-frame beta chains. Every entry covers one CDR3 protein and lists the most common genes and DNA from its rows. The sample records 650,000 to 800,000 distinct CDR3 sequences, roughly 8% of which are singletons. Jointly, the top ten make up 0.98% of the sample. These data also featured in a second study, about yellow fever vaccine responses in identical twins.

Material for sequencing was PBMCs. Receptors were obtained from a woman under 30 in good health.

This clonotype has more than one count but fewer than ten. The CDR3 sequence is CATSPAPSTDTQYF. The CDR3, as DNA: TGTGCCACCTCGCCGGCACCTAGCACAGATACGCAGTATTTT. The rearrangement uses TRBV19 and TRBJ2-3; no clear D gene. The CDR3 covers 14 residues. V lost 10 bases, J lost 0 bases, and 14 bases lay in between. Per germline, CDR1 LNHDA and CDR2 SQIVND (reference sequence).

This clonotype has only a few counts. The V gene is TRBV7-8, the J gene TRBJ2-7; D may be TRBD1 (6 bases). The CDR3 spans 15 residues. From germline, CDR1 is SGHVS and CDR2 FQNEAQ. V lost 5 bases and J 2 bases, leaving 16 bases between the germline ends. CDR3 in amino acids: CASSPNPGTPYEQYF. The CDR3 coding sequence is TGTGCCAGCAGCCCTAATCCCGGGACACCCTACGAGCAGTACTTC.

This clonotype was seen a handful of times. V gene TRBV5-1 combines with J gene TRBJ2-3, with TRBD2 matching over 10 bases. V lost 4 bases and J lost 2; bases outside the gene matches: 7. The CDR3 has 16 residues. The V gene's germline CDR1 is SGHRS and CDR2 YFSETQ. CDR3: CASSPGTSVFTDTQYF. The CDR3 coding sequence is TGCGCCAGCAGCCCGGGGACTAGCGTATTCACAGATACGCAGTATTTT.

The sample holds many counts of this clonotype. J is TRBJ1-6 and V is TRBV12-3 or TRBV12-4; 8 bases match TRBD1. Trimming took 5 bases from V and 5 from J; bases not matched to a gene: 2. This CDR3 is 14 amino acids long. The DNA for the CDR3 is TGTGCCAGCAGTCTGGGACAGGATAATTCACCCCTCCACTTT. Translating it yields CASSLGQDNSPLHF.

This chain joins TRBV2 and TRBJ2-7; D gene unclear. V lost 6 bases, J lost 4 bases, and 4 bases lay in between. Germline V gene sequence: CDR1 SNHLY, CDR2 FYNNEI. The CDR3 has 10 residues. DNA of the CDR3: TGTGCCAGCAGATCGTACGAGCAGTACTTC. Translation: CASRSYEQYF.

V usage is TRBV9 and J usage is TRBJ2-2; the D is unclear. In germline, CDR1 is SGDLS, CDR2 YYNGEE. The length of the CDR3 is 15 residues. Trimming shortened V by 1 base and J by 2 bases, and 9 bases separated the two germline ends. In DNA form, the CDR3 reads TGTGCCAGCAGCGTATACGACCTTAACACCGGGGAGCTGTTTTTT. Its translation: CASSVYDLNTGELFF. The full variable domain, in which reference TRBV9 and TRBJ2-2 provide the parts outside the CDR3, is DSGVTQTPKHLITATGQRVTLRCSPRSGDLSVYWYQQSLDQGLQFLIQYYNGEERAKGNILERFSAQQFPDLHSELNLSSLELGDSALYFCASSVYDLNTGELFFGEGSRLTVL.

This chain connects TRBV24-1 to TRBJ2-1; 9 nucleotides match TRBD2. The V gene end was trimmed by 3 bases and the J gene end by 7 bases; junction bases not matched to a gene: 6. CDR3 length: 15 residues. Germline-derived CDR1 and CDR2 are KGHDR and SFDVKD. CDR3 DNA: TGTGCCACCAGTGATGTTAGCGGGGGTCGGAATGAGCAGTTCTTC. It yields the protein CATSDVSGGRNEQFF.

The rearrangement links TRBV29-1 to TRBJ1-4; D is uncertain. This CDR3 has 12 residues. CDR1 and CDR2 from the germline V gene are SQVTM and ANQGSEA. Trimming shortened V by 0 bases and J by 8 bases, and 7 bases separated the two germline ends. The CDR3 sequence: CSVEDGREKLFF. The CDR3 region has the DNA TGCAGCGTTGAAGATGGTAGGGAAAAACTGTTTTTT. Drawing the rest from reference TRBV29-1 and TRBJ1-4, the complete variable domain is SAVISQKPSRDICQRGTSLTIQCQVDSQVTMMFWYRQQPGQSLTLIATANQGSEATYESGFVIDKFPISRPNLTFSTLTVSNMSPEDSSIYLCSVEDGREKLFFGSGTQLSVL.

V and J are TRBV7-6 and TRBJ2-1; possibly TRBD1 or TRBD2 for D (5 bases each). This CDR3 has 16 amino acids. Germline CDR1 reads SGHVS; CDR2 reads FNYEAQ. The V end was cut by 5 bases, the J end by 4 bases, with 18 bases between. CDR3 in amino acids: CASSLGAGLGYNEQFF. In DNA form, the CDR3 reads TGTGCCAGCAGCCTCGGGGCAGGGCTCGGGTACAATGAGCAGTTCTTC.

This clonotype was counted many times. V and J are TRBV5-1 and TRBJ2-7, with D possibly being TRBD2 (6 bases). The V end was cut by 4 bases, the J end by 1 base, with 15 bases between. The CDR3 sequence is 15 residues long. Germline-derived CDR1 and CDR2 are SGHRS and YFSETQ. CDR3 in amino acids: CASSPGRGPSYEQYF. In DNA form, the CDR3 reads TGCGCCAGCAGCCCGGGGCGGGGACCGTCCTACGAGCAGTACTTC.

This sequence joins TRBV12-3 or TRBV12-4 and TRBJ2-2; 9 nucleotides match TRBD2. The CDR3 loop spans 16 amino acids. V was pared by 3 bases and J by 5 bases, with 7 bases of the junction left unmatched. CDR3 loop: CASSFVAGGDTGELFF. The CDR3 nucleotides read TGTGCCAGCAGTTTCGTCGCGGGAGGGGATACCGGGGAGCTGTTTTTT.

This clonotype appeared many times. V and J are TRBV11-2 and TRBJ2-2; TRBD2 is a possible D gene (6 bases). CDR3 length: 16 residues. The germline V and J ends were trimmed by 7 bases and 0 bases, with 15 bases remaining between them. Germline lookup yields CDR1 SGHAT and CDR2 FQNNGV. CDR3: CASIILSGSNTGELFF. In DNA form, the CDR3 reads TGTGCCAGCATCATTTTGAGCGGGTCGAACACCGGGGAGCTGTTTTTT.

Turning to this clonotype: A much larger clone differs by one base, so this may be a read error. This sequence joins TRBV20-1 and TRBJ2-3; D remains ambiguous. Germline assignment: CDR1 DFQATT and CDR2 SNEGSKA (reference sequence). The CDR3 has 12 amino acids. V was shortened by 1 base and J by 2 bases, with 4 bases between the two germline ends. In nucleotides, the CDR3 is TGCAGTGCTAGAGTTGACACAGATACGCAGTATTTT. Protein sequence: CSARVDTDTQYF.

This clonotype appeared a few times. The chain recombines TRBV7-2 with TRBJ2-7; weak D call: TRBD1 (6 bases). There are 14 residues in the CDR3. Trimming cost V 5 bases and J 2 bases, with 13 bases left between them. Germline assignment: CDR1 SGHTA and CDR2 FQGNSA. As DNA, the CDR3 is TGTGCCAGCAGCGTGGACAGAATTACCTACGAGCAGTACTTC. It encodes CASSVDRITYEQYF.

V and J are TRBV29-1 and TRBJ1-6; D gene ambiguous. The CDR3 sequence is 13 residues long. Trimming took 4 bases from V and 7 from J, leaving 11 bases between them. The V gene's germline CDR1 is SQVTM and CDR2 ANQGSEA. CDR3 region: CSVAGSGNSPLHF. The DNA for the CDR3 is TGCAGCGTTGCCGGGAGTGGGAATTCACCCCTCCACTTT.

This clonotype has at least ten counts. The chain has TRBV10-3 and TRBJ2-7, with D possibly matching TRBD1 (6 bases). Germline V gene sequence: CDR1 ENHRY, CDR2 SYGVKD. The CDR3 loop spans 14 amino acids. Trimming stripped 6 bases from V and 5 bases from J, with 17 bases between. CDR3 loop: CAIRTPTGSDEQYF. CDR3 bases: TGTGCCATCAGGACCCCGACAGGTTCGGACGAGCAGTACTTC.

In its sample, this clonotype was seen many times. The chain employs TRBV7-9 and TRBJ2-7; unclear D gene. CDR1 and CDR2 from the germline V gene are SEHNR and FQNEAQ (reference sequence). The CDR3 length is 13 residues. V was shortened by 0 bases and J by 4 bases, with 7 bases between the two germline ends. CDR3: CASSLAVFYEQYF. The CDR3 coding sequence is TGTGCCAGCAGCTTAGCCGTTTTTTACGAGCAGTACTTC.

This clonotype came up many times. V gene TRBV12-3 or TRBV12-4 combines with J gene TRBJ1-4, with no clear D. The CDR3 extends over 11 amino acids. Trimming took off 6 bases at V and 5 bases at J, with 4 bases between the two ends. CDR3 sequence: CASSPNEKLFF. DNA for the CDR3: TGTGCCAGCAGCCCGAATGAAAAACTGTTTTTT.